This T cell receptor (beta chain) was captured in a study of OX40 agonist ivuxolimab in advanced cancers. Sequencing used immunoSEQ multiplex PCR; TCRdb keeps in-frame clones, though not all of them. The top ten hold under 7.5% of the sample, which has about 83,000 clones, around 84% seen once. The CDR3 covers 16 residues. Germline V gene data show CDR1 as SEHNR and CDR2 as FQNEAQ (reference sequence). The V segment lost 4 bases and the J segment 4 bases; nucleotides outside the gene matches: 13. The sequence was collected from an adult with an advanced solid tumor such as melanoma, head and neck, liver or kidney cancer. The chain employs TRBV7-9 and TRBJ2-7; 7 bases are a match to TRBD2. Sample: CD4+ or CD8+ T cells sorted from blood, taken in a trial of the OX40 agonist ivuxolimab. CDR3 sequence: CASSSDSSGIFYEQYF. The CDR3 DNA reads as TGTGCCAGCAGCTCGGACTCCAGCGGGATATTTTACGAGCAGTACTTC.